This T cell receptor (beta chain) is from a study of blood T cell repertoires in COVID-19. Living in under 30 US areas, the participants were between 18 and 89 years of age. Grouping used clinical history reported by participants in a survey and questionnaire. Recovered participants had two consecutive negative NP/OP PCR tests, healthcare professional clearance, or symptom resolution. Original processing methods: Quantification of nucleated cells was approximated via reference gene primer amplification. TCRdb keeps only in-frame clones here, not all; method: immunoSEQ multiplex PCR. V and J calls and clone size are copied from that table; D and trimming were computed from the DNA. This table holds around 220,000 clones, 65% to 85% found once. Sequencing was performed on PBMCs or T cells enriched from blood (not recorded which). The clonotype comes from a woman in her thirties or forties who had recovered from COVID-19.

The CDR3 DNA sequence: TGTGCCAGCAGCTTAGCGGGCAGGTCCACCGGGGAGCTGTTTTTT. It is translated as CASSLAGRSTGELFF. The chain employs TRBV7-9 and TRBJ2-2; D gene uncertain. Germline V gene sequence: CDR1 SEHNR, CDR2 FQNEAQ (reference sequence). This CDR3 is built from 15 residues. The germline V and J ends were trimmed by 0 bases and 4 bases, with 9 bases remaining between them.